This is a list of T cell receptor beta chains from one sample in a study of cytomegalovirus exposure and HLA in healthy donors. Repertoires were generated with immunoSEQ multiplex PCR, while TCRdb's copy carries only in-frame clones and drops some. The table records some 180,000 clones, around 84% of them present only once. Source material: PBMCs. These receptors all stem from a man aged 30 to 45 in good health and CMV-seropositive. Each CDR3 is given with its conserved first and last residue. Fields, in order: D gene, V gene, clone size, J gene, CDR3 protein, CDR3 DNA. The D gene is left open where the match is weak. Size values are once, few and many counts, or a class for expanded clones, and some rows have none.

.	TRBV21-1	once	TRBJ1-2	CASSLTPRSLCYGYTF	TGTGCCAGCAGCCTTACCCCCCGCAGTTTATGCTATGGCTACACCTTC
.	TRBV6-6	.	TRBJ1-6	CASRQGSPLHF	TGTGCCAGCAGACAGGGTTCACCCCTCCACTTT
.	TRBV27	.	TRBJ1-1	CASSLSSYTEAFF	TGTGCCAGCAGTTTATCGTCTTACACTGAAGCTTTCTTT
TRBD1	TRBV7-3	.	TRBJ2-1	CASSLLPRGRGNLVGYNEQFF	TGTGCCAGCAGCTTATTGCCAAGGGGGCGAGGGAACCTTGTCGGCTACAATGAGCAGTTCTTC
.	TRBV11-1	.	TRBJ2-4	CASSPGRGKDIQYF	TGTGCCAGCAGCCCCGGACGGGGAAAGGACATTCAGTACTTC
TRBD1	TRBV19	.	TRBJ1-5	CASSIRRLGQGNQPQHF	TGTGCCAGTAGTATCCGCCGTTTGGGACAGGGCAATCAGCCCCAGCATTTT
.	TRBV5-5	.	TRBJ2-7	CASSLEASLPYEQYF	TGTGCCAGCAGCTTGGAAGCGAGCCTGCCCTACGAGCAGTACTTC
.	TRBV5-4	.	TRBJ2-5	CASSLEGYETQYF	TGTGCCAGCAGCTTGGAGGGGTACGAGACCCAGTACTTC
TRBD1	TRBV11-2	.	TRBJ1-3	CASSLDWTGSRNTIYF	TGTGCCAGCAGCTTAGATTGGACAGGGTCGAGAAACACCATATATTTT
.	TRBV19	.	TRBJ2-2	CASSTGRAVELFF	TGTGCCAGTAGTACAGGGCGAGCTGTGGAGCTGTTTTTT
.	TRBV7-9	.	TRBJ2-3	CSSTLTVNTDTQYF	TGTTCCAGCACCCTGACAGTAAACACAGATACGCAGTATTTT
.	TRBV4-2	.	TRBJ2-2	CASSQDLGELFF	TGTGCCAGCAGCCAAGATCTTGGGGAGCTGTTTTTT
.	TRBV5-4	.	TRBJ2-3	CASSLIARGLTDTQYF	TGTGCCAGCAGTCTTATCGCCAGGGGATTAACAGATACGCAGTATTTT
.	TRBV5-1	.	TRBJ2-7	CASSLGAGDEQYF	TGCGCCAGCAGCTTGGGGGCCGGGGACGAGCAGTACTTC
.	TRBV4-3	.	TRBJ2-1	CASSQEAHHTYNEQFF	TGCGCCAGCAGCCAAGAGGCACACCACACCTACAATGAGCAGTTCTTC
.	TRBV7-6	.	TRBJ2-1	CASSLVKVQGEQFF	TGTGCCAGCAGCTTAGTAAAAGTTCAGGGTGAGCAGTTCTTC
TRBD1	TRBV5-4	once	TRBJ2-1	CASSLGGTGYNEQFF	TGTGCCAGCAGCTTGGGCGGGACAGGGTACAATGAGCAGTTCTTC
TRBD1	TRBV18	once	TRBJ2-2	CASSSGQLNTGELFF	TGTGCCAGCTCATCGGGACAGTTGAACACCGGGGAGCTGTTTTTT
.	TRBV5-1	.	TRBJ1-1	CASSPGAMNTEAFF	TGCGCCAGCAGCCCGGGTGCCATGAACACTGAAGCTTTCTTT
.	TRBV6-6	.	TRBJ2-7	CASSGSYEQYF	TGTGCCAGCTCCGGGTCCTACGAGCAGTACTTC
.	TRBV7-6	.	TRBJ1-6	CASSSPGRGSPLHF	TGTGCCAGCAGCTCGCCTGGGCGGGGTTCACCCCTCCACTTT
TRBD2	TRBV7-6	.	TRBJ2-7	CASRSGLASYEQYF	TGTGCCAGCAGATCAGGACTAGCGTCCTACGAGCAGTACTTC
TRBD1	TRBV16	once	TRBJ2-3	CASSPDRGRGSDTQYF	TGTGCCAGCAGCCCTGACAGGGGGCGCGGCTCAGATACGCAGTATTTT
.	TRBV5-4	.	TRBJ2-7	CASSVPGVEQYF	TGTGCCAGCAGCGTCCCGGGAGTCGAGCAGTACTTC
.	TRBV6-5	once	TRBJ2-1	CASSSGYSYNEQFF	TGTGCCAGCAGTTCCGGGTACTCCTACAATGAGCAGTTCTTC
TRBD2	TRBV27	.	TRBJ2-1	CASSSGSDYNEQFF	TGTGCCAGCTCTAGCGGGAGTGACTACAATGAGCAGTTCTTC
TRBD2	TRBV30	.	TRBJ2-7	CAWEGSGRTPLYEQYF	TGTGCCTGGGAGGGCAGCGGGAGGACTCCCCTCTACGAGCAGTACTTC
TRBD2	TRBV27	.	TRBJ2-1	CATNIKGLAGANEQFF	TGTGCCACCAACATAAAAGGACTAGCGGGAGCCAATGAGCAGTTCTTC
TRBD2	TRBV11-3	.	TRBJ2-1	CASNPGTSSDEQFF	TGTGCCAGCAACCCCGGGACTAGCTCCGATGAGCAGTTCTTC
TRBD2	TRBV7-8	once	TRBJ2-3	CASSLGPSGKSTDTQYF	TGTGCCAGCAGCTTAGGTCCTAGCGGGAAAAGCACAGATACGCAGTATTTT
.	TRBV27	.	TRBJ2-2	CASRPGGPNTGELFF	TGTGCCAGCAGACCCGGAGGTCCGAACACCGGGGAGCTGTTTTTT
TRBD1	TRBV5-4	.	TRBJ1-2	CAIPGTENYGYTF	TGTGCCATTCCCGGGACAGAAAACTATGGCTACACCTTC
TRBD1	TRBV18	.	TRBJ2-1	CASSPGTGGSAYNEQFF	TGTGCCAGCTCACCTGGGACAGGGGGCTCCGCGTACAATGAGCAGTTCTTC
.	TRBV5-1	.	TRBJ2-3	CASSLGQRADTQYF	TGCGCCAGCAGCTTAGGCCAGCGGGCAGATACGCAGTATTTT
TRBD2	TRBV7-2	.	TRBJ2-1	CASGPRVGGLAGGNEQFF	TGTGCCAGCGGCCCGCGGGTTGGTGGACTAGCGGGAGGAAATGAGCAGTTCTTC
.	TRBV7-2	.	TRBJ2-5	CASSLGRASEEETQYF	TGTGCCAGCAGCTTAGGCAGGGCTAGTGAGGAAGAGACCCAGTACTTC